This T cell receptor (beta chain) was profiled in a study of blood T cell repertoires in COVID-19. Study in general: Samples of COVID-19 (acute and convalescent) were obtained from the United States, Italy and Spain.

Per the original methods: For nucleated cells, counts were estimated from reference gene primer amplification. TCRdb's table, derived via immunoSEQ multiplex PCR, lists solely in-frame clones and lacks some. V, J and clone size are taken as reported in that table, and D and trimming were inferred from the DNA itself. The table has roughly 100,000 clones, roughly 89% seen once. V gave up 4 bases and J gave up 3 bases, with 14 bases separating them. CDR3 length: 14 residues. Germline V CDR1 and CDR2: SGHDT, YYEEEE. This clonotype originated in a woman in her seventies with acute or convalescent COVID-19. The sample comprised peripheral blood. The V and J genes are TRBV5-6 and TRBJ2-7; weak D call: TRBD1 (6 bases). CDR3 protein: CASSAQGEFYEQYV. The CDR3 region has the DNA TGTGCCAGCAGCGCACAGGGAGAGTTCTACGAGCAGTACGTC.